Each of the 30 T cell receptor beta chains below was sequenced from the same sample in a study of blood T cell repertoires in COVID-19 (dated by TCRdb to about 2020). The library was generated by the immunoSEQ multiplex PCR assay. Sourced from immuneACCESS, this table was stored by TCRdb with only in-frame sequences that have V and J called. A share of the clones is absent; for the studies checked, an unresolved V gene accounts for under half, and the remainder has no known explanation. The sample records roughly 110,000 clones, about nine tenths of which are singletons. The ten most abundant clones make up approximately 1.3% of the sample. Sequenced sample: peripheral blood. These receptors were collected from a woman under 40 with acute or convalescent COVID-19.

The chain recombines TRBV18 with TRBJ1-1; the D is unclear. Trimming took 3 bases from V and 1 from J, leaving 6 bases between them. Germline V gives CDR1 KGHSH, CDR2 LQKENI. CDR3 length equals 13 residues. The DNA for the CDR3 is TGTGCCAGCTCACCCGGGAGGAACACTGAAGCTTTCTTT. Protein sequence: CASSPGRNTEAFF.

The chain couples TRBV5-1 to TRBJ1-4; a weak D match, TRBD1 (6 bases). Trimming shortened V by 5 bases and J by 4 bases, and 12 bases separated the two germline ends. The CDR3 is made up of 14 amino acids. The germline V gene has CDR1 SGHRS and CDR2 YFSETQ. The CDR3 loop reads CASRDWTDNEKLFF. The CDR3 DNA reads as TGCGCCAGCAGAGATTGGACAGATAATGAAAAACTGTTTTTT.

The chain employs TRBV19 and TRBJ2-1; D gene unclear. The CDR3 spans 16 residues. The V gene's germline CDR1 is LNHDA and CDR2 SQIVND (reference sequence). Trimming took off 1 base at V and 1 base at J, with 11 bases between the two ends. The CDR3, as DNA: TGTGCCAGTAGTATAGCACAGCTCCCTTCCTACAATGAGCAGTTCTTC. Protein product: CASSIAQLPSYNEQFF.

The chain uses TRBV30 and TRBJ1-4; 9 positions agree with TRBD1. V gave up 0 bases and J gave up 11 bases; unmatched junction bases: 13. Looked up from germline, CDR1 is GTSNPN and CDR2 is SVGIG (reference sequence). The CDR3 has 16 amino acids. As DNA, the CDR3 is TGTGCCTGGAGTGTACTTGGGCGGGACAGGGTAGAGAAACTGTTTTTT. Translation gives CAWSVLGRDRVEKLFF.

The chain couples TRBV27 to TRBJ2-7; TRBD1 agrees at 9 bases. V trimming: 7 bases; J trimming: 3 bases; junction bases outside the gene matches: 10. This CDR3 spans 15 amino acids. Germline values: CDR1 MNHEY, CDR2 SMNVEV (reference sequence). CDR3 sequence reads: CASKTPGQGDYEQYF. Written as DNA, the CDR3 is TGTGCCAGCAAGACACCGGGACAGGGCGACTACGAGCAGTACTTC.

The rearrangement joins TRBV7-9 to TRBJ2-1, with TRBD1 matching over 10 bases. J was trimmed by 6 bases and V by 5 bases; bases with no gene match: 13. The CDR3 contains 17 residues. Germline values: CDR1 SEHNR, CDR2 FQNEAQ (reference sequence). The CDR3 DNA reads as TGTGCCAGCAGCCCCACCCTCCGGGACAGGGGCACCAATGAGCAGTTCTTC. Residues: CASSPTLRDRGTNEQFF.

V and J are TRBV5-8 and TRBJ1-6; D remains unclear. The CDR3 sequence is 16 residues long. Germline-derived CDR1 and CDR2 are SGHTS and YDEGEE. The germline V and J ends were trimmed by 7 bases and 4 bases, with 18 bases remaining between them. The CDR3 here is CASRSSYSRYNSPLHF. The CDR3 DNA follows: TGTGCCAGCCGATCTTCATATTCGAGATATAATTCACCCCTCCACTTT.

The chain carries TRBV4-3 and TRBJ2-7; D is ambiguous. CDR1 is LGHNA, CDR2 YSLEER, per germline. Trimming stripped 3 bases from V and 0 bases from J, with 6 bases between. CDR3 length equals 13 residues. CDR3 DNA: TGCGCCAGCAGCCAGACACCCTCCTACGAGCAGTACTTC. Translating it yields CASSQTPSYEQYF.

This clone has more than one count but fewer than ten. V gene TRBV27 combines with J gene TRBJ1-2; TRBD1 matches at 11 bases. The V gene end was trimmed by 5 bases and the J gene end by 3 bases; junction bases not matched to a gene: 8. Germline CDR1 and CDR2: MNHEY and SMNVEV (reference sequence). The CDR3 loop spans 16 amino acids. The CDR3 nucleotides are TGTGCCAGCAGTCCCTGGGACAGGGGGTTCGACTATGGCTACACCTTC. This encodes CASSPWDRGFDYGYTF.

This chain uses TRBV7-8 with TRBJ1-1, with a possible D match to TRBD1 (5 bases). Trimming cost V 1 base and J 2 bases, with 17 bases left between them. Germline V lookup: CDR1 SGHVS, CDR2 FQNEAQ. This CDR3 has 17 residues. The CDR3 DNA is TGTGCCAGCAGCTTAGGCATGTTCGGGGGTTTAAACACTGAAGCTTTCTTT. Protein: CASSLGMFGGLNTEAFF. The whole variable domain, filled in from reference TRBV7-8 and TRBJ1-1, reads GAGVSQSPRYKVAKRGQDVALRCDPISGHVSLFWYQQALGQGPEFLTYFQNEAQLDKSGLPSDRFFAERPEGSVSTLKIQRTQQEDSAVYLCASSLGMFGGLNTEAFFGQGTRLTVV.

This CDR3 reads CASSLTSGSYGYTF. The CDR3 DNA sequence: TGTGCCAGCAGCTTGACATCAGGGTCCTATGGCTACACCTTC. This rearrangement joins TRBV5-4 to TRBJ1-2; D might be TRBD1 (5 bases). The CDR3 loop spans 14 amino acids. CDR1 and CDR2 from the germline V gene are SGHNT and YYREEE (reference sequence). V was clipped by 1 base and J by 4 bases, with 11 bases between them.

The chain recombines TRBV6-1 with TRBJ1-1; D is undetermined. Germline values: CDR1 MNHNS, CDR2 SASEGT. CDR3 length: 15 residues. V lost 2 bases, J lost 2 bases, and 12 bases lay in between. CDR3 region: CASSEYLGVNTEAFF. CDR3 nucleotide sequence: TGTGCCAGCAGTGAATATCTGGGCGTAAACACTGAAGCTTTCTTT.

The V and J genes are TRBV24-1 and TRBJ1-5; maybe TRBD1 (5 bases). Germline V lookup: CDR1 KGHDR, CDR2 SFDVKD. The CDR3 loop spans 16 amino acids. V was trimmed by 2 bases and J by 2 bases, leaving 12 bases between them. This CDR3 is CATSDSRLGRNQPQHF. CDR3 DNA: TGTGCCACCAGTGATTCTAGATTGGGGCGCAATCAGCCCCAGCATTTT.

The chain links TRBV5-1 to TRBJ2-3; 8 bases agree with TRBD2. CDR3 length: 17 residues. V dropped 4 bases and J dropped 2; count of bases not matched to a gene: 12. CDR1 is SGHRS, CDR2 YFSETQ, per germline. CDR3 nucleotides: TGCGCCAGCAGCCCCCATATCGGGAGGGGGACCACAGATACGCAGTATTTT. This translates into CASSPHIGRGTTDTQYF.

This clone was seen only a few times. The chain employs TRBV11-1 and TRBJ2-3; D is perhaps TRBD2 (5 bases). Germline V gene lookup returns CDR1 SGHAT and CDR2 FQDESV (reference sequence). The CDR3 is made up of 17 amino acids. Trimming pared 0 bases from V and 4 bases from J, leaving 17 bases between. This CDR3 is CASSLAVRDRSADTQYF. CDR3 in DNA: TGTGCCAGCAGCTTAGCCGTCCGGGATCGTTCAGCAGATACGCAGTATTTT.

This chain uses TRBV27 with TRBJ1-2; D is uncertain. V lost 0 bases and J lost 4, with 9 bases in between. Looked up from germline, CDR1 is MNHEY and CDR2 is SMNVEV (reference sequence). The CDR3 totals 14 residues. This CDR3 is CASSLSAEVYGYTF. The CDR3 region has the DNA TGTGCCAGCAGTTTATCCGCCGAGGTCTATGGCTACACCTTC.

This clone showed up just once. The chain combines TRBV11-2 with TRBJ2-2; D is possibly TRBD2 (6 bases). The CDR3 has 15 residues. V was trimmed by 2 bases and J by 0 bases, leaving 7 bases between them. From germline, CDR1 is SGHAT and CDR2 FQNNGV. CDR3 DNA: TGTGCCAGCAGCTTACCTAGCGCGAACACCGGGGAGCTGTTTTTT. This codes for CASSLPSANTGELFF.

The chain links TRBV7-6 to TRBJ2-2; 7 positions agree with TRBD1. The CDR3 sequence is 15 residues long. Germline V gene data show CDR1 as SGHVS and CDR2 as FNYEAQ. Trimming took 6 bases from V and 10 from J; bases not matched to a gene: 14. For the CDR3, the DNA is TGTGCCAGCAGTCGTATCACAGGGGCACCGGAGGAGCTGTTTTTT. The encoded protein is CASSRITGAPEELFF. Full variable domain (remainder filled in from reference TRBV7-6 and TRBJ2-2): GAGVSQSPRYKVTKRGQDVALRCDPISGHVSLYWYRQALGQGPEFLTYFNYEAQQDKSGLPNDRFSAERPEGSISTLTIQRTEQRDSAMYRCASSRITGAPEELFFGEGSRLTVL.

V gene TRBV18 combines with J gene TRBJ2-2, with D unclear. The CDR3 extends over 14 amino acids. Trimming shortened V by 2 bases and J by 3 bases, and 7 bases separated the two germline ends. CDR1 KGHSH and CDR2 LQKENI come from the germline V gene. For the CDR3, the DNA is TGTGCCAGCTCACCAACCACAGACACCGGGGAGCTGTTTTTT. Translated, it gives CASSPTTDTGELFF. The whole variable domain, remainder taken from reference TRBV18 and TRBJ2-2, is NAGVMQNPRHLVRRRGQEARLRCSPMKGHSHVYWYRQLPEEGLKFMVYLQKENIIDESGMPKERFSAEFPKEGPSILRIQQVVRGDSAAYFCASSPTTDTGELFFGEGSRLTVL.

This clone has just one count. The chain recombines TRBV10-3 with TRBJ2-1; 8 nucleotides agree with TRBD1. V dropped 2 bases and J dropped 0; count of bases not matched to a gene: 9. Germline V gives CDR1 ENHRY, CDR2 SYGVKD. The CDR3 has 18 residues. Written as DNA, the CDR3 is TGTGCCATCAGTGAGCCCTCCCGGACAGGGAGCTCCTACAATGAGCAGTTCTTC. Translated: CAISEPSRTGSSYNEQFF.

This chain connects TRBV6-6 to TRBJ1-1, with TRBD1 as a possible D gene (5 bases). CDR3 length: 13 residues. Trimming cost V 7 bases and J 4 bases, with 13 bases left between them. Germline V gives CDR1 MNHNY, CDR2 SVGAGI (reference sequence). The CDR3 sequence is CASTSGTSTEAFF. As DNA, the CDR3 is TGTGCCAGCACTTCAGGGACTTCCACTGAAGCTTTCTTT.

This clone was recorded many times. This CDR3 reads CASSLWISGGATDTQYF. CDR3 bases: TGTGCCAGCAGCCTCTGGATTAGCGGGGGGGCGACAGATACGCAGTATTTT. V and J are TRBV4-2 and TRBJ2-3; 11 bases align to TRBD2. The germline CDR1 and CDR2 sequences are LGHNA and YNFKEQ. CDR3 length equals 17 residues. Trimming took 4 bases from V and 3 from J; bases not matched to a gene: 9.

The CDR3 sequence: CASSLDRDGNTIYF. CDR3 nucleotide sequence: TGTGCCAGCAGCTTGGACAGGGATGGAAACACCATATATTTT. This sequence joins TRBV7-9 and TRBJ1-3, with TRBD1 identical over 8 bases. J was trimmed by 3 bases and V by 3 bases; bases with no gene match: 1. This CDR3 is 14 amino acids long. In germline, CDR1 is SEHNR, CDR2 FQNEAQ (reference sequence).

The chain carries TRBV4-1 and TRBJ1-4; possible D gene TRBD1, 6 bases. Germline CDR1 MGHRA, CDR2 YSYEKL. The CDR3 has 16 residues. V dropped 5 bases and J dropped 3 bases, with 16 bases sitting between them. The CDR3 loop reads CASSANPGGPNEKLFF. The CDR3 DNA reads as TGCGCCAGCAGCGCTAATCCGGGGGGGCCTAATGAAAAACTGTTTTTT.

This rearrangement joins TRBV6-5 to TRBJ1-6; TRBD1 matches at 7 bases. The CDR3 runs 14 residues. J gave up 9 bases and V 7 bases, and 9 bases lay outside the gene matches. CDR1 and CDR2 from the germline V gene are MNHEY and SVGAGI. In nucleotides, the CDR3 is TGTGCCAGCACTCTAGACAGGGTTGGTTCACCCCTCCACTTT. It codes for CASTLDRVGSPLHF.

J is TRBJ1-3 and V is TRBV10-3; D is ambiguous. V was pared by 7 bases and J by 3 bases, with 10 bases between. The germline gives CDR1 ENHRY, CDR2 SYGVKD. This CDR3 has 13 amino acids. As DNA, the CDR3 is TGTGCCATCAATGCGGTTCTTGGAAACACCATATATTTT. It codes for CAINAVLGNTIYF.

The chain links TRBV7-2 to TRBJ1-1; D is perhaps TRBD1 (6 bases). Per germline, CDR1 SGHTA and CDR2 FQGNSA. Trimming cost V 3 bases and J 5 bases, with 13 bases left between them. This CDR3 is built from 14 residues. The CDR3 loop reads CASSFTDRATEAFF. The CDR3 DNA follows: TGTGCCAGCAGCTTTACGGACAGAGCGACTGAAGCTTTCTTT. Full variable domain (outside the CDR3, taken from reference TRBV7-2 and TRBJ1-1): GAGVSQSPSNKVTEKGKDVELRCDPISGHTALYWYRQSLGQGLEFLIYFQGNSAPDKSGLPSDRFSAERTGGSVSTLTIQRTQQEDSAVYLCASSFTDRATEAFFGQGTRLTVV.

This clone came up once. J is TRBJ2-1 and V is TRBV4-2; TRBD2 matches at 7 bases. Germline CDR1 LGHNA, CDR2 YNFKEQ. The CDR3 covers 16 residues. J lost 5 bases, V lost 3 bases, and 10 bases had no gene match. CDR3 protein: CASSHFGGRPDNEQFF. DNA for the CDR3: TGTGCCAGCAGCCACTTCGGCGGGAGACCGGACAATGAGCAGTTCTTC.

V usage is TRBV28 and J usage is TRBJ2-7; maybe TRBD1 (6 bases). CDR1 is MDHEN and CDR2 is SYDVKM in the germline V gene. V was trimmed by 2 bases and J by 0 bases, leaving 8 bases between them. CDR3 length: 14 amino acids. This CDR3 reads CASSLTGSSYEQYF. CDR3 bases: TGTGCCAGCAGTTTAACAGGGAGCTCCTACGAGCAGTACTTC.

The chain couples TRBV19 to TRBJ1-5; D unclear. Germline-derived CDR1 and CDR2 are LNHDA and SQIVND (reference sequence). V was pared by 6 bases and J by 0 bases, with 15 bases between. The CDR3 is 16 residues long. The CDR3 DNA is TGTGCCAGTAGGGCCGACAATTATTATAGCAATCAGCCCCAGCATTTT. Protein sequence: CASRADNYYSNQPQHF.